The 14 T cell receptor beta chains below were found in one sample sequenced in a study of T cells in localized non-small cell lung cancer. TCRdb keeps only in-frame clones here, not all; method: immunoSEQ multiplex PCR. The sample records roughly 50,000 clones, about 89% being singletons. The sequenced sample was peripheral blood, obtained before any cancer treatment. The receptors here all came from a man aged 40 to 70 with stage I lung adenocarcinoma.

This clone was observed once. The CDR3 sequence: CASSLVAGGGNEQFF. The CDR3 nucleotides are TGCGCCAGCAGCTTGGTGGCAGGGGGTGGCAATGAGCAGTTCTTC. The chain combines TRBV5-1 with TRBJ2-1; 7 bases fit TRBD1. Trimming cost V 0 bases and J 6 bases; bases outside gene matches: 6. This CDR3 is 15 amino acids long. Germline CDR1 is SGHRS and CDR2 is YFSETQ.

J is TRBJ1-1 and V is TRBV4-1; D is ambiguous. Germline V gene sequence: CDR1 MGHRA, CDR2 YSYEKL. The V and J ends lost 2 bases and 1 base respectively, with 5 bases between them. The CDR3 spans 13 residues. CDR3 loop: CASSQTWNTEAFF. The CDR3 nucleotides read TGCGCCAGCAGCCAAACTTGGAACACTGAAGCTTTCTTT.

The rearrangement uses TRBV19 and TRBJ1-5; D is perhaps TRBD1 (6 bases). Germline V gives CDR1 LNHDA, CDR2 SQIVND (reference sequence). CDR3 length: 15 amino acids. V was clipped by 9 bases and J by 1 base, with 16 bases between them. The CDR3 DNA sequence: TGTGCCAGCCTGACCGGGACACTCAGCAATCAGCCCCAGCATTTT. This gives the protein CASLTGTLSNQPQHF.

V and J are TRBV28 and TRBJ2-7; 9 bases match TRBD1. This CDR3 comprises 16 residues. The germline gives CDR1 MDHEN, CDR2 SYDVKM. V lost 6 bases to trimming and J lost 3 bases; unmatched junction nucleotides: 12. CDR3 sequence (DNA): TGTGCCAGCAGGGGAGGGGGGACAGGGCACTTCTACGAGCAGTACTTC. Encoded protein: CASRGGGTGHFYEQYF.

This sequence joins TRBV30 and TRBJ1-5; D is perhaps TRBD1 (5 bases). CDR1 and CDR2 from the germline V gene are GTSNPN and SVGIG (reference sequence). The CDR3 is 14 amino acids. V was trimmed by 7 bases and J by 4 bases, leaving 17 bases between them. The CDR3 DNA reads TGTGCCTATTTAACGGGGGACGGAAATCAGCCCCAGCATTTT. It is translated as CAYLTGDGNQPQHF. Using reference TRBV30 and TRBJ1-5 for the parts outside the CDR3, the full variable domain is SQTIHQWPATLVQPVGSPLSLECTVEGTSNPNLYWYRQAAGRGLQLLFYSVGIGQISSEVPQNLSASRPQDRQFILSSKKLLLSDSGFYLCAYLTGDGNQPQHFGDGTRLSIL.

The rearrangement uses TRBV27 and TRBJ2-3; D may correspond to TRBD1 or TRBD2 (6 bases each). This CDR3 has 16 residues. Germline-derived CDR1 and CDR2 are MNHEY and SMNVEV (reference sequence). V lost 3 bases and J 0 bases, leaving 13 bases between the germline ends. CDR3 protein: CASSLGAGTSTDTQYF. CDR3 in DNA: TGTGCCAGCAGTTTGGGGGCGGGAACAAGCACAGATACGCAGTATTTT.

The chain uses TRBV18 and TRBJ1-5, with unresolved D. The CDR3 extends over 12 amino acids. The V gene's germline CDR1 is KGHSH and CDR2 LQKENI. Trimming removed 4 bases from V and 6 bases from J, with 7 bases in between. The CDR3 region is CASSRRGQPQHF. The CDR3 DNA reads as TGTGCCAGCTCACGGAGAGGTCAGCCCCAGCATTTT.

The chain carries TRBV29-1 and TRBJ2-7; tentative D call: TRBD1 (6 bases). The CDR3 is 13 amino acids. Trimming took off 4 bases at V and 3 bases at J, with 13 bases between the two ends. Germline CDR1 SQVTM, CDR2 ANQGSEA. CDR3 amino acids: CSVGAGANYEQYF. CDR3 coding DNA: TGCAGCGTTGGGGCAGGGGCGAACTACGAGCAGTACTTC.

The chain uses TRBV9 and TRBJ2-1; 7 bases map to TRBD2. Looked up from germline, CDR1 is SGDLS and CDR2 is YYNGEE. This CDR3 is built from 14 residues. V trimming: 4 bases; J trimming: 10 bases; junction bases outside the gene matches: 11. For the CDR3, the DNA is TGTGCCAGCAGCCGGGAGGTCACCCCAGGGGAGCAGTTCTTC. It codes for CASSREVTPGEQFF.

The V and J genes are TRBV11-2 and TRBJ2-7; TRBD1 agrees at 9 bases. Per the germline V gene, CDR1 is SGHAT and CDR2 is FQNNGV. This CDR3 contains 17 residues. The junction had 11 bases not matched to a gene; V was cut back by 0 bases and J by 5 bases. DNA for the CDR3: TGTGCCAGCAGCTTAGATCGTCCTTGGACAGGGGTCCACGAGCAGTACTTC. Amino acids: CASSLDRPWTGVHEQYF.

This clone was counted a few times. V and J are TRBV2 and TRBJ1-1; D gene unclear. V was shortened by 1 base and J by 1 base, with 4 bases between the two germline ends. Germline V gene data show CDR1 as SNHLY and CDR2 as FYNNEI. CDR3 length: 13 residues. CDR3 sequence: CASSEVENTEAFF. The DNA of the CDR3 is TGTGCCAGCAGTGAAGTAGAGAACACTGAAGCTTTCTTT.

The V and J genes are TRBV4-1 and TRBJ2-7; 10 nucleotides line up with TRBD2. V was pared by 3 bases and J by 1 base, with 6 bases of the junction left unmatched. The CDR3 sequence is 16 residues long. The germline V gene has CDR1 MGHRA and CDR2 YSYEKL. The CDR3 DNA reads as TGCGCCAGCAGCCACACCGGGACTAGCGCGTCCTACGAGCAGTACTTC. Translation gives CASSHTGTSASYEQYF.

V is TRBV7-2 and J is TRBJ2-3, with 8 bases fitting TRBD2. There are 15 residues in the CDR3. Germline V gives CDR1 SGHTA, CDR2 FQGNSA. The junction had 12 bases not matched to a gene; V was cut back by 5 bases and J by 8 bases. The CDR3 region has the DNA TGTGCCAGCAGCCCAGAGTCTAGCGGGCCGACTACGCAGTATTTT. Protein sequence: CASSPESSGPTTQYF.

The chain carries TRBV5-1 and TRBJ1-4, with TRBD1 matching 10 bases. With V trimmed by 4 bases and J by 8 bases, 8 bases remained unmatched. The CDR3 covers 15 residues. In germline, CDR1 is SGHRS, CDR2 YFSETQ. The CDR3 nucleotides read TGCGCCAGCAGCAGACGGACAGGGGGGCAAGAAAAACTGTTTTTT. It translates to CASSRRTGGQEKLFF.